This T cell receptor (beta chain) was recovered during a study of T cell clonotyping in hematopoietic cell transplantation. Here immunoSEQ multiplex PCR was the method, and the copy in TCRdb shows in-frame clones only, minus some. The sample yields 15,000 to 20,000 clones, more than 75% seen once. From germline, CDR1 is MNHEY and CDR2 SMNVEV (reference sequence). CDR3 length: 15 amino acids. V lost 0 bases and J lost 4, with 13 bases in between. This clone was counted a single time. The receptor was derived from a male patient between 60 and 69 years old who had an allogeneic stem cell transplant from a related donor, so the T cells may come from the graft donor. Some clones in this sample may be carry-over from other donors' samples. The sample was PBMCs, taken 100 days after allogeneic stem cell transplant. V gene TRBV27 combines with J gene TRBJ2-7; D uncertain. The CDR3 loop is CASSLSNNLGYEQYF. DNA of the CDR3: TGTGCCAGCAGTTTATCGAACAACCTGGGGTACGAGCAGTACTTC.